Listed below are T cell receptor beta chains from one sample, sequenced in a study of vaccination effects on CD4 cells after COVID-19. Antigens of these TCRs are unknown. This table comes from immunoSEQ multiplex PCR, and its TCRdb copy is limited to in-frame clones, with some not included. This table has roughly 46,000 clones, 65% to 75% appearing once. The sample in question was CD4+ T cells from PBMCs cultured with HCoV-OC43 spike peptides, obtained after COVID-19 vaccination. Receptor source: a human donor who received a COVID-19 vaccine. The CDR3 runs from the conserved cysteine through the conserved F or W. D genes are given only for firm matches. Size values are once, few and many counts, or a class for expanded clones, and some rows have none.

CASSKRQGPMNTEAFF TGTGCCAGCAGCAAGAGACAGGGCCCCATGAACACTGAAGCTTTCTTT NA TRBJ1-1 TRBV21-1 NA 16
CASSPRQGASGEQYF TGTGCCAGCTCACCACGGCAGGGGGCCTCCGGCGAGCAGTACTTC TRBD1 TRBJ2-7 TRBV18 NA 15
CASSTAANTGELFF TGTGCCAGTAGTACGGCGGCGAACACCGGGGAGCTGTTTTTT NA TRBJ2-2 TRBV19 NA 14
CASSLGMGTGSLAGGQFF TGTGCCAGCAGCTTAGGAATGGGGACAGGGAGTCTAGCGGGGGGGCAGTTCTTC TRBD2 TRBJ2-1 TRBV7-2 NA 18
CASSEQGGMYYEQYF TGTGCCAGCAGTGAGCAGGGCGGAATGTACTACGAGCAGTACTTC NA TRBJ2-7 TRBV6-1 NA 15
CASSRDASSYGYTF TGTGCCAGCTCACGGGACGCATCGTCATATGGCTACACCTTC NA TRBJ1-2 TRBV18 NA 14
CAGGDWGTGSYEQYF TGTGCCGGCGGGGACTGGGGGACGGGATCCTACGAGCAGTACTTC NA TRBJ2-7 TRBV6-5 NA 15
CASSIPTGASSYNEQFF TGTGCCAGTAGTATCCCTACAGGAGCGAGCTCCTACAATGAGCAGTTCTTC NA TRBJ2-1 TRBV19 NA 17
CATSLGGTPGELFF TGTGCCACCAGTTTAGGGGGGACCCCCGGGGAGCTGTTTTTT NA TRBJ2-2 TRBV24-1 few 14
CASSFDLDVANEKLFF TGCGCCAGCAGCTTCGATCTGGATGTAGCTAATGAAAAACTGTTTTTT NA TRBJ1-4 TRBV5-1 few 16
CASSPGDTDTQYF TGCGCCAGCAGTCCCGGGGACACAGATACGCAGTATTTT NA TRBJ2-3 TRBV10-1 NA 13
CASSQYMDRTPPNQPQHF TGTGCCAGCAGCCAATACATGGACCGGACGCCGCCAAATCAGCCCCAGCATTTT NA TRBJ1-5 TRBV3-1/TRBV3-2 NA 18
CASSPFGQGETQYF TGTGCCAGCAGCCCCTTTGGGCAGGGGGAGACCCAGTACTTC NA TRBJ2-5 TRBV3-1/TRBV3-2 NA 14
CASSRTGLAEDNEQFF TGTGCCAGCAGCCGAACAGGACTAGCGGAGGACAATGAGCAGTTCTTC TRBD2 TRBJ2-1 TRBV4-2 few 16
CASSLGMHREGEKLFF TGTGCCAGCAGCTTAGGAATGCACAGGGAGGGAGAAAAACTGTTTTTT NA TRBJ1-4 TRBV7-9 few 16
CSVEVWVDGYTF TGCAGCGTTGAAGTATGGGTGGACGGCTACACCTTC NA TRBJ1-2 TRBV29-1 NA 12
CSASRLNEAFF TGCAGTGCTAGTCGGTTGAATGAAGCTTTCTTT NA TRBJ1-1 TRBV20-1 NA 11
CASSLQGNTEAFF TGTGCCAGCAGCCTACAGGGAAACACTGAAGCTTTCTTT NA TRBJ1-1 TRBV14 few 13
CASSPLFGNTIYF TGTGCCAGCAGCCCCCTGTTCGGAAACACCATATATTTT NA TRBJ1-3 TRBV5-8 NA 13
CASSTLERPLYGYTF TGTGCCAGTAGTACCTTGGAAAGACCTCTCTATGGCTACACCTTC NA TRBJ1-2 TRBV19 NA 15
CASINSQTGADGELFF TGTGCCAGCATCAATTCTCAAACGGGGGCTGACGGGGAGCTGTTTTTT NA TRBJ2-2 TRBV5-6 NA 16
CASSGGGATDTQYF TGTGCCAGCAGTGGCGGGGGGGCCACAGATACGCAGTATTTT TRBD2 TRBJ2-3 TRBV6-4 NA 14
CASRIRGGNEQFF TGTGCCAGTAGGATTCGGGGGGGCAATGAGCAGTTCTTC TRBD2 TRBJ2-1 TRBV19 NA 13
CASSRDGATGELFF TGTGCCAGCAGCCGGGACGGCGCCACCGGGGAGCTGTTTTTT NA TRBJ2-2 TRBV2 NA 14
CASSRETVSGYTF TGTGCCAGCAGCCGTGAGACGGTTAGCGGCTACACCTTC NA TRBJ1-2 TRBV7-8 once 13
CASSEWGRQYSGNTIYF TGTGCCAGCAGTGAATGGGGCCGACAGTACTCTGGAAACACCATATATTTT NA TRBJ1-3 TRBV6-1 NA 17
CASSYIHTYEQYF TGTGCCAGCAGTTACATCCACACCTACGAGCAGTACTTC NA TRBJ2-7 TRBV7-2 NA 13
CASSLPGVTYEQYF TGTGCCAGCAGCTTACCTGGGGTAACCTACGAGCAGTACTTC NA TRBJ2-7 TRBV11-2 NA 14
CASSLLQGETQYF TGTGCCAGCTCACTCCTTCAGGGGGAGACCCAGTACTTC NA TRBJ2-5 TRBV18 NA 13
CASSTLSRVEWNQPQHF TGTGCCAGTAGTACCCTTTCCAGGGTAGAGTGGAATCAGCCCCAGCATTTT NA TRBJ1-5 TRBV19 few 17
CASSIGQSDVYGYTF TGTGCCAGCAGCATCGGACAAAGTGATGTTTATGGCTACACCTTC NA TRBJ1-2 TRBV11-2 NA 15
CASSFGDDNSPLHF TGTGCCAGCAGTTTTGGTGACGACAATTCACCCCTCCACTTT NA TRBJ1-6 TRBV27 NA 14
CASSPWGDRPYEQYF TGTGCCAGCAGCCCTTGGGGGGACCGACCCTACGAGCAGTACTTC NA TRBJ2-7 TRBV3-1/TRBV3-2 once 15
CASSLGQADTGELFF TGTGCCAGCAGCTTGGGTCAGGCCGACACCGGGGAGCTGTTTTTT NA TRBJ2-2 TRBV5-4 few 15
CASRPPEVGTEAFF TGTGCCAGCAGACCCCCGGAGGTTGGCACTGAAGCTTTCTTT NA TRBJ1-1 TRBV27 NA 14
CASSSPSGNYGYTF TGTGCCAGCAGTTCCCCCTCGGGGAACTATGGCTACACCTTC NA TRBJ1-2 TRBV28 few 14
CASSFPRGLAVSNTGELFF TGTGCCAGTAGTTTTCCCCGGGGACTAGCGGTATCGAACACCGGGGAGCTGTTTTTT TRBD2 TRBJ2-2 TRBV19 few 19
CASSALQPTGTSNQPQHF TGTGCCAGCAGTGCCTTACAGCCGACAGGGACGAGCAATCAGCCCCAGCATTTT TRBD1 TRBJ1-5 TRBV6-1 NA 18
CASSESFRAAGGYTF TGTGCCAGCAGTGAAAGTTTCCGGGCAGCCGGTGGCTACACCTTC NA TRBJ1-2 TRBV6-1 NA 15
CATSGTGGGTDTQYF TGTGCCACCAGTGGTACAGGGGGCGGCACAGATACGCAGTATTTT TRBD1 TRBJ2-3 TRBV24-1 NA 15
CASSTTGYEQYF TGTGCCAGCAGTACGACAGGCTACGAGCAGTACTTC NA TRBJ2-7 TRBV6-6 NA 12
CAWAGLGPDTQYF TGTGCCTGGGCAGGGTTGGGGCCAGATACGCAGTATTTT NA TRBJ2-3 TRBV30 NA 13